These 32 T cell receptor beta chains came from one sample sequenced in a study of T cell repertoires in cytomegalovirus infection. One entry per CDR3 protein results from TCRdb running MiXCR on the reads. The data contain 350,000 to 450,000 distinct CDR3 sequences, over 15% of them seen just once; the ten biggest clones take up approximately 10%. The sequencing sample was made of PBMCs. The receptors shown here come from a human donor in good health (CMV status not recorded). Some clones in this sample may be carry-over from other donors' samples.

This clonotype has ten or more counts. The chain combines TRBV7-9 with TRBJ2-1; the D is unclear. In germline, CDR1 is SEHNR, CDR2 FQNEAQ (reference sequence). The CDR3 is 14 residues long. V was clipped by 5 bases and J by 9 bases, with 17 bases between them. The CDR3 nucleotides are TGTGCCAGCAGCGCCTCCCCGTCAAGCCGTGAGCAGTTCTTC. Translated, it gives CASSASPSSREQFF.

This chain joins TRBV20-1 and TRBJ2-5, with D unresolved. In germline, CDR1 is DFQATT, CDR2 SNEGSKA (reference sequence). The CDR3 is 13 amino acids. V was clipped by 0 bases and J by 0 bases, with 5 bases between them. CDR3 in amino acids: CSARDYHQETQYF. The CDR3 region has the DNA TGCAGTGCTAGAGACTACCACCAAGAGACCCAGTACTTC.

This clonotype occurred a few times. The chain carries TRBV18 and TRBJ2-3; 8 bases line up with TRBD2. The CDR3 sequence is 16 residues long. V dropped 2 bases and J dropped 4; count of bases not matched to a gene: 8. Germline V gene data show CDR1 as KGHSH and CDR2 as LQKENI. CDR3 sequence (DNA): TGTGCCAGCTCACCAACCACCGGGGGGGGCGCAGATACGCAGTATTTT. Translation: CASSPTTGGGADTQYF.

V is TRBV6-5 and J is TRBJ1-6, with 7 nucleotides matching TRBD1. CDR1 and CDR2 from the germline V gene are MNHEY and SVGAGI. The junction had 8 bases not matched to a gene; V was cut back by 2 bases and J by 7 bases. The CDR3 contains 16 residues. The CDR3 sequence: CASSYGQGGWNSPLHF. CDR3 sequence (DNA): TGTGCCAGCAGTTACGGGCAGGGGGGCTGGAATTCACCCCTCCACTTT.

This clonotype was observed at least ten times. The genes are TRBV7-2 and TRBJ1-3, with TRBD1 as a possible D gene (6 bases). The germline V gene has CDR1 SGHTA and CDR2 FQGNSA. This CDR3 spans 13 amino acids. Trimming shortened V by 1 base and J by 8 bases, and 9 bases separated the two germline ends. The CDR3 spells CASSLEGGDTIYF. In nucleotides, the CDR3 is TGTGCCAGCAGCTTAGAGGGGGGAGACACCATATATTTT.

V and J are TRBV20-1 and TRBJ2-1, with 7 nucleotides matching TRBD2. V shed 5 bases, J shed 3 bases, and the junction held 10 bases outside the gene matches. Germline V gene sequence: CDR1 DFQATT, CDR2 SNEGSKA (reference sequence). The CDR3 runs to 15 residues. The CDR3 DNA reads as TGCAGTGCTCGACTACCGGGACTACTCTACAATGAGCAGTTCTTC. It specifies CSARLPGLLYNEQFF.

The chain links TRBV12-3 or TRBV12-4 to TRBJ1-2; unclear D gene. V was shortened by 5 bases and J by 3 bases, with 13 bases between the two germline ends. The CDR3 is 14 amino acids. The CDR3 DNA is TGTGCCAGCAGTCCCGGAGGACTGTACTATGGCTACACCTTC. Translating gives CASSPGGLYYGYTF.

This chain connects TRBV4-1 to TRBJ2-7; a possible D gene is TRBD1 (5 bases). The germline V gene encodes CDR1 MGHRA and CDR2 YSYEKL. Trimming left V 9 bases short and J 2 bases short, with 17 bases between. The CDR3 is 14 amino acids. CDR3 sequence (DNA): TGCGCCAGACTTGGGGCTTTGAGACCCTACGAGCAGTACTTC. Its protein is CARLGALRPYEQYF.

With regard to this clonotype: Germline is not matched at one junction end, which may reflect a read error. The chain carries TRBV4-1 and TRBJ1-2, with a possible D match to TRBD1 (6 bases). The CDR3 totals 14 residues. The germline gives CDR1 MGHRA, CDR2 YSYEKL. CDR3 DNA: TGCGCCAGCAGCGGGGGGCAAGCCCACGATGGCGACACCTTC. It translates to CASSGGQAHDGDTF.

In this sample, this clonotype turned up many times. The chain joins TRBV7-2 to TRBJ2-1; 8 bases agree with TRBD1. CDR3 length: 15 amino acids. Germline trimming cut 3 bases from V and 2 bases from J; bases unmatched to any gene: 3. Germline V gene sequence: CDR1 SGHTA, CDR2 FQGNSA. For the CDR3, the DNA is TGTGCCAGCAGCTTTCGACAGGGGCCCTACAATGAGCAGTTCTTC. It is translated as CASSFRQGPYNEQFF. Together with reference TRBV7-2 and TRBJ2-1, the CDR3 gives the full variable domain: GAGVSQSPSNKVTEKGKDVELRCDPISGHTALYWYRQSLGQGLEFLIYFQGNSAPDKSGLPSDRFSAERTGGSVSTLTIQRTQQEDSAVYLCASSFRQGPYNEQFFGPGTRLTVL.

This clonotype has ten or more counts. The rearrangement links TRBV7-4 to TRBJ2-3; weak D call: TRBD1 (6 bases). The CDR3 totals 14 residues. CDR1 is SGHVT and CDR2 is SQSDAQ in the germline V gene. Trimming shortened V by 5 bases and J by 6 bases, and 15 bases separated the two germline ends. The CDR3: CASSHTTGKDTQYF. CDR3 bases: TGTGCCAGCAGCCACACTACAGGGAAGGATACGCAGTATTTT.

This clonotype was observed a few times. The chain is built from TRBV5-4 and TRBJ2-3; weak D call: TRBD1 (5 bases). V was shortened by 0 bases and J by 1 base, with 9 bases between the two germline ends. Looked up from germline, CDR1 is SGHNT and CDR2 is YYREEE (reference sequence). The CDR3 has 15 residues. The CDR3 bases are TGTGCCAGCAGCTTGGCGACAGAGGGCACAGATACGCAGTATTTT. Amino acids: CASSLATEGTDTQYF.

This clonotype was observed a single time. V is TRBV15 and J is TRBJ2-7; D possibly corresponds to TRBD1 (5 bases). CDR3 size: 14 residues. The germline CDR1 and CDR2 sequences are LNHNV and YYDKDF (reference sequence). V lost 0 bases and J lost 5, with 11 bases in between. CDR3 nucleotide sequence: TGTGCCACCAGCAGAGATATGGGGCTGGACGAGCAGTACTTC. Amino acids: CATSRDMGLDEQYF.

CDR3 bases: TGTGCCAGCAGACGACGAGACAGCCTATACACAGATACGCAGTATTTT. Translated: CASRRRDSLYTDTQYF. V usage is TRBV12-3 or TRBV12-4 and J usage is TRBJ2-3; possibly TRBD1 for D (5 bases). The CDR3 is 16 amino acids. Trimming removed 6 bases at V and 2 bases at J, with 18 bases between.

This clonotype was seen a handful of times. The gene calls are TRBV7-6 and TRBJ1-6; tentatively, D is TRBD1 (5 bases). The CDR3 loop spans 20 amino acids. The germline gives CDR1 SGHVS, CDR2 FNYEAQ. V lost 5 bases, J lost 0 bases, and 23 bases lay in between. DNA of the CDR3: TGTGCCAGCAGCAGTCTTCCCTTGGAAGGGGAGAGCTCCTATAATTCACCCCTCCACTTT. Translated: CASSSLPLEGESSYNSPLHF.

This clonotype was recorded many times. The V call is TRBV7-2, the J call TRBJ1-6, with D possibly being TRBD1 (6 bases). The germline V gene encodes CDR1 SGHTA and CDR2 FQGNSA. This CDR3 is built from 15 residues. The V end lost 2 bases, the J end lost 7 bases, and 12 bases lay between the germline ends. CDR3 coding DNA: TGTGCCAGCAGCTTAACGGGACAACCAAATTCACCCCTCCACTTT. It specifies CASSLTGQPNSPLHF.

The gene calls are TRBV12-3 or TRBV12-4 and TRBJ2-1; D not certain. This CDR3 is 12 amino acids long. Trimming cost V 7 bases and J 7 bases, with 11 bases left between them. CDR3 protein: CASNRATNEQFF. DNA for the CDR3: TGTGCCAGCAACCGGGCGACTAATGAGCAGTTCTTC.

The CDR3 protein is CASSRALPGDTQYF. The CDR3 DNA sequence: TGTGCCAGCAGTCGGGCCCTCCCGGGGGATACGCAGTATTTT. The chain couples TRBV28 to TRBJ2-3; a possible D gene is TRBD2 (5 bases). CDR3 length equals 14 residues. Trimming took off 5 bases at V and 6 bases at J, with 15 bases between the two ends. From germline, CDR1 is MDHEN and CDR2 SYDVKM.

The chain is built from TRBV12-3 or TRBV12-4 and TRBJ2-7; 7 nucleotides align to TRBD2. The CDR3 consists of 15 residues. Losses at the gene ends were 5 bases for V and 2 bases for J; bases not matched to a gene: 9. The CDR3 here is CASSTSSGFPYEQYF. The DNA of the CDR3 is TGTGCCAGCAGTACCAGTAGCGGGTTCCCCTACGAGCAGTACTTC.

This clonotype was picked up a small number of times. This rearrangement joins TRBV6-2 or TRBV6-3 to TRBJ2-1; maybe TRBD1 (6 bases). V was cut by 0 bases and J by 6 bases, with 12 bases left in between. The CDR3 contains 15 residues. Germline lookup yields CDR1 MNHEY and CDR2 SVGEGT. CDR3 amino acids: CASSYSRTAINEQFF. DNA for the CDR3: TGTGCCAGCAGTTACTCTCGGACAGCGATCAATGAGCAGTTCTTC.

This clonotype showed up just a few times. The V call is TRBV15, the J call TRBJ2-5; D gene uncertain. The CDR3 runs to 16 residues. Germline V gives CDR1 LNHNV, CDR2 YYDKDF (reference sequence). Trimming cost V 0 bases and J 7 bases, with 18 bases left between them. DNA for the CDR3: TGTGCCACCAGCAGAGATGGGTCCCTCACGGTCGGGACCCAGTACTTC. Protein sequence: CATSRDGSLTVGTQYF.

The rearrangement uses TRBV12-3 or TRBV12-4 and TRBJ1-2, with TRBD1 as a possible D gene (6 bases). V dropped 7 bases and J dropped 5 bases, with 20 bases sitting between them. This CDR3 contains 15 residues. The CDR3 region has the DNA TGTGCCAGCACGATGGGACAACCCATAGGATATGGCTACACCTTC. Protein sequence: CASTMGQPIGYGYTF.

This clonotype appeared many times. The V gene is TRBV6-2 or TRBV6-3, the J gene TRBJ1-1, with a possible D match to TRBD1 (5 bases). This CDR3 spans 13 amino acids. Between the trimmed V and J ends, which lost 6 bases and 3 bases, there was a span of 11 bases. Germline V CDR1 and CDR2: MNHEY, SVGEGT. The chain's CDR3 is CASRRVGDTEAFF. In DNA, the CDR3 is TGTGCCAGCAGACGGGTAGGGGACACTGAAGCTTTCTTT.

This clonotype was counted only a few times. CDR3 DNA sequence: TGCGCCAGCGATCCTGGGACTACCAGCACAGATACGCAGTATTTT. Protein product: CASDPGTTSTDTQYF. The chain combines TRBV23-1 with TRBJ2-3; TRBD2 aligns across 7 bases. TRBV23-1 is designated an ORF whose function remains uncertain. This CDR3 spans 15 amino acids. The junction had 8 bases not matched to a gene; V was cut back by 8 bases and J by 0 bases.

The V and J genes are TRBV11-3 and TRBJ1-2, with D uncertain. V lost 4 bases and J lost 8, with 5 bases in between. Germline V gives CDR1 SGHNT, CDR2 YENEEA. The CDR3 is 10 residues long. The CDR3 sequence: CASSCFGYTF. DNA for the CDR3: TGTGCCAGCAGCTGCTTCGGCTACACCTTC.

This clonotype appeared a few times. The chain employs TRBV20-1 and TRBJ1-3, with unresolved D. V shed 6 bases and J shed 4 bases, with 13 bases lying between them. The CDR3 spans 13 residues. From germline, CDR1 is DFQATT and CDR2 SNEGSKA (reference sequence). This CDR3 is CSAEDRGGNTIYF. In nucleotides, the CDR3 is TGCAGTGCCGAGGACCGAGGAGGAAACACCATATATTTT.

This clonotype was seen at least ten times. The rearrangement links TRBV7-2 to TRBJ2-1; 7 bases align to TRBD2. The trim removed 3 bases at V and 8 bases at J, leaving 4 bases unmatched. The germline CDR1 and CDR2 sequences are SGHTA and FQGNSA. This CDR3 is 13 amino acids long. In nucleotides, the CDR3 is TGTGCCAGCAGCTTGGGAGGGGTTGATGAGCAGTTCTTC. This encodes CASSLGGVDEQFF.

The table lists this clonotype with many counts. The gene calls are TRBV7-2 and TRBJ2-1, with a tentative D call TRBD1 (6 bases). Germline V gene data show CDR1 as SGHTA and CDR2 as FQGNSA. This CDR3 has 14 residues. Trimming shortened V by 1 base and J by 9 bases, and 13 bases separated the two germline ends. The CDR3 region is CASSLETGRGEQFF. CDR3 nucleotide sequence: TGTGCCAGCAGCTTAGAGACAGGCCGAGGTGAGCAGTTCTTC.

This clonotype has just a few counts. CDR3 DNA sequence: TGTGCCAGTAGTATATTCCAGGGCACCGGGGAGCTGTTTTTT. This codes for CASSIFQGTGELFF. The V call is TRBV19, the J call TRBJ2-2, with a possible D match to TRBD1 (5 bases). This CDR3 contains 14 residues. The V end lost 2 bases, the J end lost 4 bases, and 8 bases lay between the germline ends. Germline values: CDR1 LNHDA, CDR2 SQIVND (reference sequence).

This clonotype was detected a few times. The chain joins TRBV12-3 or TRBV12-4 to TRBJ1-6, with D possibly being TRBD1 (6 bases). The CDR3 sequence is 15 residues long. Deletions cut 5 bases from V and 7 bases from J, with 15 bases between. The CDR3 region has the DNA TGTGCCAGCAGTCCTCGTGCGGGGGCCAATTCACCCCTCCACTTT. The encoded protein is CASSPRAGANSPLHF.

This chain's CDR3 is CASSSWTDRIGNTIYF. The CDR3 DNA is TGTGCCAGCAGCTCATGGACAGATCGCATTGGAAACACCATATATTTT. The chain joins TRBV7-2 to TRBJ1-3, with D perhaps matching TRBD1 (6 bases). Germline lookup yields CDR1 SGHTA and CDR2 FQGNSA. CDR3 size: 16 residues. The V and J ends lost 4 bases and 3 bases respectively, with 16 bases between them.

This clonotype has more than one count but fewer than ten. V usage is TRBV6-6 and J usage is TRBJ2-1; 13 bases match TRBD2. CDR3 length: 16 residues. CDR1 is MNHNY and CDR2 is SVGAGI in the germline V gene (reference sequence). Trimming cost V 6 bases and J 4 bases; bases outside gene matches: 6. The CDR3 bases are TGTGCCAGCAGGCTAGGGACTAGCGGGACTTACAATGAGCAGTTCTTC. The encoded protein is CASRLGTSGTYNEQFF.